The 23 T cell receptor beta chains reported below all come from one sample, sequenced in a study of T-cell reconstitution after alpha-beta-depleted transplantation in children. Unique molecular identifiers were used to barcode this TCRbeta library. One entry per CDR3 protein, called by TCRdb with MiXCR from the PCR reads. Of around 370,000 distinct CDR3 sequences listed, about 9.3% were seen once; the top ten hold approximately 2.3%. Here the sequenced sample was PBMCs from the stem cell graft donor, taken from the stem cell graft. The receptors come from a human donor who donated a stem cell graft to a child with acute lymphoblastic leukemia.

In its sample, this clonotype was seen many times. This chain joins TRBV19 and TRBJ2-1, with a possible D match to TRBD2 (5 bases). V was cut by 10 bases and J by 4 bases, with 14 bases left in between. Germline V gives CDR1 LNHDA, CDR2 SQIVND (reference sequence). The CDR3 has 13 residues. The CDR3 protein is CATSQRAYNEQFF. In nucleotides, the CDR3 is TGTGCCACCTCCCAGAGGGCGTACAATGAGCAGTTCTTC.

This chain links TRBV29-1 with TRBJ2-7; 10 positions match TRBD1. CDR3 size: 14 residues. CDR1 and CDR2 (germline): SQVTM, ANQGSEA. Trimming removed 7 bases from V and 7 bases from J; junction bases left unmatched: 13. CDR3 DNA: TGCAGCGCCTCCGGGACAGGGGCTTCCGGGGAGCAGTACTTC. It specifies CSASGTGASGEQYF.

CDR3 coding DNA: TGTGCCAGCAGTCGAATTAGGGGTCAGGGACGTTACGAGCAGTACTTC. Residues: CASSRIRGQGRYEQYF. The V call is TRBV12-3 or TRBV12-4, the J call TRBJ2-7; possibly TRBD1 or TRBD2 for D (5 bases each). This CDR3 has 16 residues. V gave up 5 bases and J gave up 4 bases, with 21 bases separating them.

This clonotype was detected once. The rearrangement links TRBV12-5 to TRBJ1-5; weak D call: TRBD1 (5 bases). Germline V gene lookup returns CDR1 LGHNT and CDR2 FRNRAP. Trimming pared 4 bases from V and 3 bases from J, leaving 13 bases between. The CDR3 contains 15 residues. The CDR3 DNA is TGTGCTAGTGGTTCGACTCGACAGATCAATCAGCCCCAGCATTTT. The encoded protein is CASGSTRQINQPQHF.

The rearrangement joins TRBV18 to TRBJ2-1, with 12 bases identical to TRBD2. V shed 3 bases, J shed 5 bases, and the junction held 11 bases outside the gene matches. Germline CDR1 is KGHSH and CDR2 is LQKENI. This CDR3 contains 18 residues. CDR3 bases: TGTGCCAGCTCACCCGAGAGGGTGGGACTAGCGGGCAACAATGAGCAGTTCTTC. Its protein product is CASSPERVGLAGNNEQFF.

V usage is TRBV25-1 and J usage is TRBJ2-7; D is unclear. V was trimmed by 3 bases and J by 2 bases, leaving 14 bases between them. Germline-derived CDR1 and CDR2 are MGHDK and SYGVNS. The CDR3 runs to 15 residues. The chain's CDR3 is CASSDPGPSTYEQYF. The CDR3 nucleotides read TGTGCCAGCAGTGACCCGGGCCCATCTACCTACGAGCAGTACTTC.

The DNA of the CDR3 is TGCAGTGCTAGAGATTTGGGAACCGGGGAGCTGTTTTTT. It specifies CSARDLGTGELFF. J is TRBJ2-2 and V is TRBV20-1, with D uncertain. The CDR3 length is 13 residues. V was cut by 0 bases and J by 5 bases, with 7 bases left in between. Germline V lookup: CDR1 DFQATT, CDR2 SNEGSKA (reference sequence).

This clonotype has ten or more counts. The CDR3 loop is CATGTVAYADTQYF. The DNA of the CDR3 is TGTGCCACCGGGACCGTCGCATACGCAGATACGCAGTATTTT. The chain couples TRBV24-1 to TRBJ2-3; D may match TRBD1 or TRBD2 (5 bases each). CDR1 is KGHDR, CDR2 SFDVKD, per germline. The CDR3 covers 14 residues. Trimming pared 9 bases from V and 4 bases from J, leaving 16 bases between.

This clonotype was picked up many times. The chain combines TRBV27 with TRBJ2-5; the match to TRBD2 covers 10 bases. Trimming removed 11 bases from V and 1 base from J; junction bases left unmatched: 10. Germline V lookup: CDR1 MNHEY, CDR2 SMNVEV (reference sequence). The CDR3 contains 15 residues. CDR3 loop: CASSRTSGPQETQYF. As DNA, the CDR3 is TGTGCCTCCAGCAGGACTAGCGGACCCCAAGAGACCCAGTACTTC.

There are a few counts of this clonotype. This chain joins TRBV20-1 and TRBJ2-3; D unclear. Between the trimmed V and J ends, which lost 6 bases and 1 base, there was a span of 14 bases. Germline V lookup: CDR1 DFQATT, CDR2 SNEGSKA (reference sequence). This CDR3 has 14 amino acids. CDR3: CSAEGPSGTDTQYF. In nucleotides, the CDR3 is TGCAGTGCGGAAGGGCCGTCGGGCACAGATACGCAGTATTTT.

This clonotype appeared a few times. The J gene is TRBJ1-2, the V gene TRBV9, with D possibly TRBD1 on 6 matching bases. The CDR3 length is 16 residues. Germline V lookup: CDR1 SGDLS, CDR2 YYNGEE. Trimming removed 3 bases at V and 4 bases at J, with 19 bases between. The CDR3 loop is CASSAGAGEGVYGYTF. The CDR3 nucleotides are TGTGCCAGCAGCGCGGGGGCCGGGGAGGGGGTCTATGGCTACACCTTC.

This clonotype has only a few counts. V gene TRBV5-1 combines with J gene TRBJ2-7; D gene unclear. Trimming left V 5 bases short and J 0 bases short, with 6 bases between. The CDR3 spans 12 residues. Germline V gene lookup returns CDR1 SGHRS and CDR2 YFSETQ. CDR3 nucleotide sequence: TGCGCCAGCAGAGAGGACTCCTACGAGCAGTACTTC. Its translation is CASREDSYEQYF.

V gene TRBV11-2 combines with J gene TRBJ2-7, with TRBD1 matching over 8 bases. V lost 5 bases and J lost 3; bases outside the gene matches: 12. Germline-derived CDR1 and CDR2 are SGHAT and FQNNGV. The CDR3 runs to 16 residues. This chain's CDR3 is CASSLDAPDRGYEQYF. The CDR3 DNA reads as TGTGCCAGCAGCCTGGACGCCCCCGACAGGGGCTACGAGCAGTACTTC.

This chain links TRBV24-1 with TRBJ2-1, with D unresolved. Germline values: CDR1 KGHDR, CDR2 SFDVKD. Trimming removed 0 bases at V and 1 base at J, with 24 bases between. The CDR3 is made up of 21 amino acids. CDR3 bases: TGTGCCACCAGTGATTTGAATAAGCACACCCAAAAGCCAATTTCCTACAATGAGCAGTTCTTC. Its protein is CATSDLNKHTQKPISYNEQFF.

This clonotype was counted ten times or more. This chain links TRBV12-3 or TRBV12-4 with TRBJ2-1, with D tentatively TRBD1 or TRBD2 (5 bases each). The CDR3 totals 12 residues. V lost 8 bases to trimming and J lost 4 bases, with 9 bases between them. CDR3 in amino acids: CASSGLYNEQFF. The DNA of the CDR3 is TGTGCCAGCTCGGGGCTTTACAATGAGCAGTTCTTC.

This clonotype was observed many times. This chain links TRBV5-1 with TRBJ1-4; D is possibly TRBD1 (5 bases). Germline V gives CDR1 SGHRS, CDR2 YFSETQ. The CDR3 covers 15 residues. V dropped 4 bases and J dropped 4 bases, with 14 bases sitting between them. The CDR3: CASSLSGGDNEKLFF. CDR3 sequence (DNA): TGCGCCAGCAGCCTTTCCGGGGGGGATAATGAAAAACTGTTTTTT.

About this clonotype: This clone may be a read error of a much larger clone one base away. The chain uses TRBV20-1 and TRBJ2-1; D is undetermined. The CDR3 spans 15 residues. V dropped 6 bases and J dropped 5 bases, with 20 bases sitting between them. From germline, CDR1 is DFQATT and CDR2 SNEGSKA (reference sequence). DNA of the CDR3: TGCAGTGCGGACCTGACATCCATCGGTCACAATGAGCAGTTCTTC. This translates into CSADLTSIGHNEQFF.

This clonotype was recorded at least ten times. This sequence joins TRBV11-1 and TRBJ2-1, with TRBD2 matching 10 bases. The germline V gene has CDR1 SGHAT and CDR2 FQDESV (reference sequence). The length of the CDR3 is 16 residues. V was pared by 5 bases and J by 7 bases, with 11 bases of the junction left unmatched. CDR3 coding DNA: TGTGCCAGCAGCCCCCGGGTGGCTAGCGGGAGTAATGAGCAGTTCTTC. Translated, it gives CASSPRVASGSNEQFF.

This clonotype came up a few times. This chain links TRBV4-2 with TRBJ2-7; D remains unclear. The germline V gene encodes CDR1 LGHNA and CDR2 YNFKEQ. The CDR3 totals 14 residues. The germline V and J ends were trimmed by 1 base and 2 bases, with 9 bases remaining between them. CDR3 region: CASSQASSPYEQYF. The CDR3 bases are TGTGCCAGCAGCCAAGCCAGCTCGCCCTACGAGCAGTACTTC.

In its sample, this clonotype was seen a few times. V is TRBV20-1 and J is TRBJ2-3, with D possibly being TRBD2 (5 bases). The CDR3 runs 13 residues. Deletions cut 7 bases from V and 0 bases from J, with 11 bases between. CDR1 is DFQATT and CDR2 is SNEGSKA in the germline V gene (reference sequence). The CDR3 coding sequence is TGCAGTGTCGATAGCGACAGCACAGATACGCAGTATTTT. It translates to CSVDSDSTDTQYF.

This clonotype was seen a handful of times. The J gene is TRBJ2-1, the V gene TRBV4-2; 10 bases align to TRBD2. CDR3 length equals 15 residues. Germline values: CDR1 LGHNA, CDR2 YNFKEQ. V trimming: 4 bases; J trimming: 5 bases; junction bases outside the gene matches: 5. The chain's CDR3 is CASSRTLAGNNEQFF. CDR3 coding DNA: TGTGCCAGCAGCCGAACACTAGCGGGGAACAATGAGCAGTTCTTC.

The chain couples TRBV5-1 to TRBJ2-2, with TRBD1 matching 7 bases. Trimming removed 0 bases from V and 0 bases from J; junction bases left unmatched: 2. CDR1 is SGHRS, CDR2 YFSETQ, per germline. This CDR3 spans 16 amino acids. The CDR3, as DNA: TGCGCCAGCAGCTTGGCCGGGACAGCGAACACCGGGGAGCTGTTTTTT. Translated, it gives CASSLAGTANTGELFF. Full variable domain (rest looked up from reference TRBV5-1 and TRBJ2-2): KAGVTQTPRYLIKTRGQQVTLSCSPISGHRSVSWYQQTPGQGLQFLFEYFSETQRNKGNFPGRFSGRQFSNSRSEMNVSTLELGDSALYLCASSLAGTANTGELFFGEGSRLTVL.

This clonotype was counted only a few times. The rearrangement joins TRBV5-1 to TRBJ2-5; 8 nucleotides line up with TRBD1. The CDR3 length is 14 residues. The V gene's germline CDR1 is SGHRS and CDR2 YFSETQ. The V and J ends lost 2 bases and 5 bases, in that order; junction bases with no gene match: 5. CDR3 region: CASSFQGARETQYF. The CDR3 DNA follows: TGCGCCAGCAGCTTCCAGGGGGCGAGGGAGACCCAGTACTTC.